These 32 T cell receptor beta chains came from one sample sequenced in a study of cytomegalovirus exposure and HLA in healthy donors. The PCR contained 60 Vbeta and 13 Jbeta primers. Here immunoSEQ multiplex PCR was the method, and the copy in TCRdb shows in-frame clones only, minus some. The sample shows around 190,000 clones, 65% to 85% of them seen only once. Sequenced input: PBMCs. The receptors shown here come from a woman aged 25-40 years in good health and CMV-seronegative.

Remarks on this clone: This sample includes further DNA sequences coding for the same CDR3. V is TRBV6-1 and J is TRBJ1-1, with D perhaps matching TRBD1 (5 bases). This CDR3 is 15 amino acids long. The V gene lost 5 bases and the J gene lost 5 bases, with 18 bases spanning the gap. Germline CDR1 and CDR2: MNHNS and SASEGT. The CDR3 bases are TGTGCCAGCAGTTCCGCGGGGCGGGGGAGGACTGAAGCTTTCTTT. Its translation is CASSSAGRGRTEAFF.

This clone was seen only once. This chain links TRBV5-1 with TRBJ2-3; D might be TRBD2 (6 bases). Germline CDR1 reads SGHRS; CDR2 reads YFSETQ. V was pared by 3 bases and J by 2 bases, with 13 bases between. The CDR3 is made up of 15 amino acids. CDR3 sequence (DNA): TGCGCCAGCAGCTCACGCGGGGTATACACAGATACGCAGTATTTT. Translation gives CASSSRGVYTDTQYF.

The V and J genes are TRBV10-3 and TRBJ1-2; no firm D call. The CDR3 extends over 14 amino acids. V lost 3 bases and J lost 2, with 10 bases in between. Germline V lookup: CDR1 ENHRY, CDR2 SYGVKD. CDR3 amino acids: CAISDKGANYGYTF. CDR3 bases: TGTGCCATCAGTGATAAGGGAGCAAACTATGGCTACACCTTC.

J is TRBJ1-1 and V is TRBV5-5, with TRBD1 as a possible D gene (6 bases). Germline assignment: CDR1 SGHKS and CDR2 YYEKEE (reference sequence). The CDR3 spans 13 residues. The ends were cut back, 1 base at V and 8 bases at J, with 12 bases in the middle. The CDR3 loop is CASSLWEDREAFF. CDR3 coding DNA: TGTGCCAGCAGCTTGTGGGAAGACAGGGAAGCTTTCTTT.

This chain links TRBV16 with TRBJ2-7; a weak D match, TRBD1 (5 bases). CDR1 is KGHSY, CDR2 FQNENV, per germline. The CDR3 has 14 amino acids. V shed 5 bases and J shed 1 base, with 12 bases lying between them. CDR3 nucleotide sequence: TGTGCCAGCAGCACTTACAGGTTTTCCTACGAGCAGTACTTC. Translation gives CASSTYRFSYEQYF.

V and J are TRBV30 and TRBJ2-7; 7 positions agree with TRBD1. Germline loops: CDR1 GTSNPN, CDR2 SVGIG (reference sequence). The CDR3 extends over 12 amino acids. Trimming cost V 3 bases and J 4 bases; bases outside gene matches: 3. CDR3 amino acids: CAWRRGQYEQYF. The CDR3 DNA is TGTGCCTGGAGGAGGGGACAGTACGAGCAGTACTTC.

The genes are TRBV28 and TRBJ2-5; 8 nucleotides match TRBD2. The ends lost 2 bases at V and 4 bases at J; junction bases unmatched: 3. This CDR3 region has 14 residues. The germline gives CDR1 MDHEN, CDR2 SYDVKM. The CDR3, as DNA: TGTGCCAGCAGTTTAGGGGCGGGGGGAGAGACCCAGTACTTC. Translating it yields CASSLGAGGETQYF. Complete variable domain (other parts from reference TRBV28 and TRBJ2-5): DVKVTQSSRYLVKRTGEKVFLECVQDMDHENMFWYRQDPGLGLRLIYFSYDVKMKEKGDIPEGYSVSREKKERFSLILESASTNQTSMYLCASSLGAGGETQYFGPGTRLLVL.

The chain employs TRBV19 and TRBJ1-1; D is possibly TRBD1 (6 bases). Germline loops: CDR1 LNHDA, CDR2 SQIVND (reference sequence). V was clipped by 1 base and J by 2 bases, with 11 bases between them. The CDR3 is 15 residues long. The CDR3 sequence is CASSIGPGANTEAFF. CDR3 coding DNA: TGTGCCAGTAGTATAGGGCCAGGGGCAAACACTGAAGCTTTCTTT.

This clone has a handful of counts. The chain links TRBV23-1 to TRBJ1-1; 9 positions agree with TRBD1. TRBV23-1 is recorded as an ORF, its role being uncertain. This CDR3 spans 17 amino acids. The V gene end was trimmed by 6 bases and the J gene end by 6 bases; junction bases not matched to a gene: 17. DNA of the CDR3: TGCGCCAGCAGGACAGGGGGTCCTTGCTATAGTGACCCTGAAGCTTTCTTT. Translation gives CASRTGGPCYSDPEAFF.

The chain joins TRBV5-5 to TRBJ2-7; 9 nucleotides match TRBD1. The germline CDR1 and CDR2 sequences are SGHKS and YYEKEE (reference sequence). The trim removed 0 bases at V and 7 bases at J, leaving 8 bases unmatched. The CDR3 extends over 15 amino acids. CDR3 sequence reads: CASSLGTGEFREQYF. The CDR3 nucleotides read TGTGCCAGCAGCTTGGGGACAGGGGAATTTAGGGAGCAGTACTTC.

The genes are TRBV11-3 and TRBJ2-1; possibly TRBD2 for D (5 bases). The CDR3 totals 14 residues. Per germline, CDR1 SGHNT and CDR2 YENEEA. With 5 bases removed from V and 1 base from J, the gap between germline ends came to 9 bases. CDR3 sequence: CASSTGLSYNEQFF. The DNA for the CDR3 is TGTGCCAGCAGCACGGGGTTGTCCTACAATGAGCAGTTCTTC.

The V gene is TRBV5-4, the J gene TRBJ2-7; 12 positions agree with TRBD2. V shed 4 bases, J shed 1 base, and the junction held 6 bases outside the gene matches. The CDR3 consists of 16 residues. CDR1 SGHNT and CDR2 YYREEE come from the germline V gene (reference sequence). As DNA, the CDR3 is TGTGCCAGCAGCCCCGGACTAGCGGGATTATCCTACGAGCAGTACTTC. Its protein is CASSPGLAGLSYEQYF.

This sequence joins TRBV7-9 and TRBJ1-5; D might be TRBD1 (6 bases). The CDR3 runs 15 residues. Germline lookup yields CDR1 SEHNR and CDR2 FQNEAQ (reference sequence). V gave up 4 bases and J gave up 2 bases, with 12 bases separating them. DNA for the CDR3: TGTGCCAGCAGCTCGACAGGACCAGGCAATCAGCCCCAGCATTTT. Its protein product is CASSSTGPGNQPQHF.

The CDR3 reads CASLDSHRTDTQYF. Here the CDR3 DNA reads TGTGCCAGCCTTGACAGCCATCGCACAGATACGCAGTATTTT. This chain uses TRBV28 with TRBJ2-3, with D possibly TRBD1 on 5 matching bases. V gave up 8 bases and J gave up 1 base, with 13 bases separating them. The CDR3 spans 14 residues. Germline lookup yields CDR1 MDHEN and CDR2 SYDVKM.

Comments on this clone: At one end the junction does not follow the germline gene, possibly because of a read error. The CDR3 protein is CASSLGRDGPYEQCF. Written as DNA, the CDR3 is TGCGCCAGCAGCTTAGGGCGGGACGGACCTTACGAGCAGTGCTTC. The J gene is TRBJ2-7, the V gene TRBV4-1, with D possibly matching TRBD2 (6 bases). CDR1 MGHRA and CDR2 YSYEKL come from the germline V gene. The CDR3 extends over 15 amino acids.

V usage is TRBV9 and J usage is TRBJ2-5, with D possibly being TRBD1 (5 bases). The CDR3 is 14 residues long. Deletions cut 0 bases from V and 2 bases from J, with 8 bases between. Germline V gives CDR1 SGDLS, CDR2 YYNGEE. This chain's CDR3 is CASSVEGLQETQYF. CDR3 sequence (DNA): TGTGCCAGCAGCGTAGAGGGGCTACAAGAGACCCAGTACTTC.

This clone appeared once. This chain links TRBV11-2 with TRBJ1-1, with D uncertain. The CDR3 contains 14 residues. V lost 0 bases, J lost 1 base, and 6 bases lay in between. Germline assignment: CDR1 SGHAT and CDR2 FQNNGV. In DNA, the CDR3 is TGTGCCAGCAGCTTAGAGGGAGAGAACACTGAAGCTTTCTTT. It yields the protein CASSLEGENTEAFF.

The chain has TRBV2 and TRBJ2-4, with TRBD1 identical over 7 bases. The CDR3 covers 14 residues. Germline CDR1 SNHLY, CDR2 FYNNEI. The ends lost 9 bases at V and 0 bases at J; junction bases unmatched: 5. CDR3 sequence: CASYRGLAKNIQYF. CDR3 bases: TGTGCCAGTTACAGGGGCCTAGCCAAAAACATTCAGTACTTC.

This chain connects TRBV15 to TRBJ2-7, with D tentatively TRBD1 (9 bases). Looked up from germline, CDR1 is LNHNV and CDR2 is YYDKDF (reference sequence). The CDR3 totals 15 residues. Trimming cost V 4 bases and J 6 bases, with 19 bases left between them. The chain's CDR3 is CATSTGGDRVGEQYF. In DNA, the CDR3 is TGTGCCACCAGCACCGGGGGGGACAGGGTCGGCGAGCAGTACTTC. The variable domain in full, completed from reference TRBV15 and TRBJ2-7, reads DAMVIQNPRYQVTQFGKPVTLSCSQTLNHNVMYWYQQKSSQAPKLLFHYYDKDFNNEADTPDNFQSRRPNTSFCFLDIRSPGLGDTAMYLCATSTGGDRVGEQYFGPGTRLTVT.

The chain links TRBV19 to TRBJ2-5; a weak D match, TRBD2 (5 bases). V dropped 1 base and J dropped 5 bases, with 5 bases sitting between them. This CDR3 is built from 12 residues. Looked up from germline, CDR1 is LNHDA and CDR2 is SQIVND (reference sequence). CDR3 in amino acids: CASSIAGETQYF. The CDR3 DNA is TGTGCCAGTAGTATAGCGGGGGAGACCCAGTACTTC.

This sequence joins TRBV14 and TRBJ2-1; tentative D call: TRBD2 (6 bases). Germline V gene lookup returns CDR1 SGHDN and CDR2 FVKESK. Deletions cut 0 bases from V and 3 bases from J, with 15 bases between. The CDR3 is made up of 17 amino acids. CDR3 sequence reads: CASSQDRRALDYNEQFF. The CDR3 coding sequence is TGTGCCAGCAGCCAAGATCGGAGGGCCCTCGACTACAATGAGCAGTTCTTC.

Turning to this clone: The same CDR3 arises from other DNA sequences in this sample as well. The rearrangement uses TRBV27 and TRBJ1-1, with a possible D match to TRBD1 (5 bases). Trimming removed 3 bases from V and 0 bases from J, with 5 bases in between. This CDR3 comprises 13 residues. Germline V gene lookup returns CDR1 MNHEY and CDR2 SMNVEV (reference sequence). The CDR3 spells CASSLGLNTEAFF. The CDR3 coding sequence is TGTGCCAGCAGTTTGGGGCTGAACACTGAAGCTTTCTTT.

J is TRBJ2-4 and V is TRBV27; D is possibly TRBD2 (6 bases). Germline CDR1 and CDR2: MNHEY and SMNVEV (reference sequence). Between the trimmed V and J ends, which lost 2 bases and 8 bases, there was a span of 10 bases. The CDR3 is 13 residues long. This CDR3 is CASSLGGKDIQYF. The CDR3 coding sequence is TGTGCCAGCAGTTTAGGAGGGAAGGACATTCAGTACTTC.

J is TRBJ2-1 and V is TRBV27; a possible D gene is TRBD2 (6 bases). This CDR3 is built from 15 residues. V was cut by 3 bases and J by 8 bases, with 17 bases left in between. CDR1 is MNHEY, CDR2 SMNVEV, per germline (reference sequence). CDR3 sequence reads: CASSFSGGSLHEQFF. CDR3 bases: TGTGCCAGCAGTTTTAGCGGTGGGTCTCTCCATGAGCAGTTCTTC.

In the case of this clone: The junction shows a germline mismatch at one end, possibly a read error. CDR3 in DNA: TGTGCCAGCAGTTCAGGGAACTATGGCTACCCCTTC. Amino acid sequence: CASSSGNYGYPF. The chain uses TRBV28 and TRBJ1-2, with D perhaps TRBD1 (5 bases). CDR3 size: 12 residues. Germline CDR1 is MDHEN and CDR2 is SYDVKM.

For the CDR3, the DNA is TGTGCCAGCAGTTACGCAGTGATGGACACTGAAGCTTTCTTT. Amino acids: CASSYAVMDTEAFF. V is TRBV6-5 and J is TRBJ1-1; unclear D gene. The CDR3 has 14 residues. V shed 2 bases and J shed 3 bases, with 10 bases lying between them. CDR1 and CDR2 from the germline V gene are MNHEY and SVGAGI.

This chain connects TRBV6-5 to TRBJ1-5, with D unclear. V was clipped by 8 bases and J by 3 bases, with 11 bases between them. Germline V lookup: CDR1 MNHEY, CDR2 SVGAGI. The CDR3 has 13 amino acids. The chain's CDR3 is CASGRSNNQPQHF. The CDR3 DNA follows: TGTGCCAGCGGCAGGTCTAACAATCAGCCCCAGCATTTT.

The genes are TRBV11-2 and TRBJ2-1; 11 bases match TRBD2. Trimming cost V 5 bases and J 13 bases; bases outside gene matches: 4. CDR1 and CDR2 (germline): SGHAT, FQNNGV. The CDR3 extends over 12 amino acids. The CDR3 DNA is TGTGCCAGCAGCACGGGACTAGCGGCACAGTTCTTC. Its translation: CASSTGLAAQFF. The whole variable domain, remainder taken from reference TRBV11-2 and TRBJ2-1, is EAGVAQSPRYKIIEKRQSVAFWCNPISGHATLYWYQQILGQGPKLLIQFQNNGVVDDSQLPKDRFSAERLKGVDSTLKIQPAKLEDSAVYLCASSTGLAAQFFGPGTRLTVL.

This rearrangement joins TRBV30 to TRBJ1-1; D is possibly TRBD1 (5 bases). The CDR3 has 13 residues. V was cut by 4 bases and J by 3 bases, with 12 bases left in between. Germline CDR1 GTSNPN, CDR2 SVGIG (reference sequence). The CDR3: CAWMRGGYTEAFF. As DNA, the CDR3 is TGTGCCTGGATGAGGGGAGGGTACACTGAAGCTTTCTTT. Supplemented by reference TRBV30 and TRBJ1-1, the full variable domain reads SQTIHQWPATLVQPVGSPLSLECTVEGTSNPNLYWYRQAAGRGLQLLFYSVGIGQISSEVPQNLSASRPQDRQFILSSKKLLLSDSGFYLCAWMRGGYTEAFFGQGTRLTVV.

The chain employs TRBV4-1 and TRBJ2-5; no definite D call. In germline, CDR1 is MGHRA, CDR2 YSYEKL. V was pared by 0 bases and J by 5 bases, with 7 bases between. The CDR3 has 13 residues. CDR3 sequence: CASSQDPGETQYF. In nucleotides, the CDR3 is TGCGCCAGCAGCCAAGACCCCGGGGAGACCCAGTACTTC.

The gene calls are TRBV27 and TRBJ2-3; 9 bases map to TRBD2. The ends lost 6 bases at V and 5 bases at J; junction bases unmatched: 15. The CDR3 sequence is 17 residues long. Germline lookup yields CDR1 MNHEY and CDR2 SMNVEV (reference sequence). In nucleotides, the CDR3 is TGTGCCAGCAGCCACGCTCTTGTGATAGCGGGGGTAGATACGCAGTATTTT. It specifies CASSHALVIAGVDTQYF.

The chain is built from TRBV5-4 and TRBJ2-7; TRBD1 might be the D (5 bases). Germline V lookup: CDR1 SGHNT, CDR2 YYREEE (reference sequence). The CDR3 is 13 residues long. Deletions cut 2 bases from V and 2 bases from J, with 8 bases between. CDR3 DNA: TGTGCCAGCAGCTTCGACAGAACCTACGAGCAGTACTTC. Encoded protein: CASSFDRTYEQYF.